This TCR beta chain appears in the sequencing data of a study of tumor-infiltrating lymphocytes in primary liver carcinoma. Constant-region priming of about 520 ng total RNA yielded TCR beta cDNA. Investigators got TCR beta libraries out of three nested multiplex PCR rounds, done with slightly modified ARM-PCR. The first two PCR rounds used TRBV1-TRBV30 forward primers with a C-beta reverse primer, about 10 cycles each. Via MiXCR, TCRdb re-called the multiplex PCR reads, giving one row per CDR3 protein. The sample shows around 79,000 distinct CDR3 sequences, 69% of them seen only once. Co-extraction yielded RNA and DNA from around 20-30 mg of unsorted bulk tissue. The length of the CDR3 is 13 residues. Germline CDR1 and CDR2: SGHAT and FQDESV (reference sequence). Between the trimmed V and J ends, which lost 1 base and 9 bases, there was a span of 9 bases.

Sequencing input: tumor-adjacent normal liver tissue. The chain carries TRBV11-1 and TRBJ2-2; D uncertain. The receptor was isolated from a man between 35 and 55 years old with primary liver carcinoma and hepatitis B virus infection. The CDR3 sequence: CASSLVTFWELFF. CDR3 coding DNA: TGTGCCAGCAGCTTAGTAACTTTCTGGGAGCTGTTTTTT.